This is a list of T cell receptor beta chains from one sample in a study of blood T cell repertoires in COVID-19. TCRdb's copy holds only in-frame clones and misses some; the assay was immunoSEQ multiplex PCR. The data hold tens of thousands of clones, with approximately 80% observed a single time. The sequencing sample was made of peripheral blood. The receptors here all came from a woman aged 55-70 years with acute or convalescent COVID-19. Each CDR3 is given with its conserved first and last residue. The order of the fields is V gene, J gene, clone size, D gene, CDR3 protein, CDR3 DNA. D genes are given only for firm matches. A clone size is listed for some rows: how often the clone was seen (once, few, many), or a class if it is expanded.

>TRBV14|TRBJ2-1|.|.
CASSQDGGRRLQFF
TGTGCCAGCAGCCAAGATGGAGGACGGCGGCTGCAGTTCTTC
>TRBV15|TRBJ1-1|.|.
CATSRDLGLRNTEAFF
TGTGCCACCAGCAGAGATTTGGGGCTGCGGAACACTGAAGCTTTCTTT
>TRBV24-1|TRBJ2-5|.|.
CATSDPRVIQETQYF
TGTGCCACCAGTGATCCCCGAGTTATTCAAGAGACCCAGTACTTC
>TRBV24-1|TRBJ2-2|.|TRBD1
CATSDWGQGASGTGELFF
TGTGCCACCAGTGATTGGGGACAGGGGGCTTCTGGCACCGGGGAGCTGTTTTTT
>TRBV9|TRBJ2-3|.|.
CASSVQGPDTQYF
TGTGCCAGCAGCGTCCAGGGGCCCGATACGCAGTATTTT
>TRBV5-8|TRBJ2-1|few|TRBD1
CASTRGLIVNEQFF
TGTGCCAGCACAAGGGGGCTAATCGTCAATGAGCAGTTCTTC
>TRBV7-2|TRBJ2-3|.|TRBD2
CASSWTSHGTDTQYF
TGTGCCAGCAGCTGGACTAGCCATGGCACAGATACGCAGTATTTT
>TRBV5-1|TRBJ2-1|.|.
CASSSIQGGSYNEQFF
TGCGCCAGCAGCTCGATACAGGGCGGCTCCTACAATGAGCAGTTCTTC
>TRBV24-1|TRBJ2-5|.|.
CATSDFREGAKETQYF
TGTGCCACCAGTGATTTTCGGGAGGGGGCTAAGGAGACCCAGTACTTC
>TRBV5-1|TRBJ1-1|.|TRBD1
CASSLGQGGNTEAFF
TGCGCCAGCAGCTTGGGACAGGGGGGGAACACTGAAGCTTTCTTT
>TRBV29-1|TRBJ1-1|.|.
CSVDFLGQGLNTEAFF
TGCAGCGTTGACTTCTTGGGACAAGGATTGAACACTGAAGCTTTCTTT